This record looks at one TCR beta chain sequence and its context. Its specificity is unknown. The CDR3 has 14 amino acids. V was trimmed by 7 bases and J by 0 bases, leaving 13 bases between them. Germline V gene data show CDR1 as SGHDT and CDR2 as YYEEEE. Assay: immunoSEQ multiplex PCR; the TCRdb copy retains only in-frame clones and omits some. The sample holds 2 million to 2.5 million clones, just over 90% seen once. This sample was taken from a study of shared clonotypes between healthy human individuals. Notes on the study in general: It was observed that approximately 5% of naive CD4 clonotypes were shared across several donors.

This chain links TRBV5-6 with TRBJ1-1; D is unclear. The sample taken for sequencing was naive CD4+ T cells from PBMCs. Subset described: CD45RA+ positively selected. The TCR sequence derives from a man younger than 35 in good health. Some clones in this sample may be carry-over from other donors' samples. In DNA, the CDR3 is TGTGCCAGCCAGTCCTATTATATGAACACTGAAGCTTTCTTT. Amino acid sequence: CASQSYYMNTEAFF.